These 19 T cell receptor beta chains came from one sample sequenced in a study of T cell responses to AZD1222 COVID-19 vaccine. Assay: immunoSEQ multiplex PCR; the TCRdb copy retains only in-frame clones and omits some. This sample has around 100,000 clones, with roughly 88% found just once. This specimen was peripheral blood, taken 28 days after the second AZD1222 dose. These receptors were obtained from an adult who received the AZD1222 COVID-19 vaccine.

This clone was observed a few times. The chain has TRBV7-2 and TRBJ1-3; D is unclear. The CDR3 runs 17 residues. Trimming pared 0 bases from V and 0 bases from J, leaving 12 bases between. Germline loops: CDR1 SGHTA, CDR2 FQGNSA. In DNA form, the CDR3 reads TGTGCCAGCAGCTTAGCCCCCGTGGGGTCCTCTGGAAACACCATATATTTT. Translating gives CASSLAPVGSSGNTIYF.

The CDR3 is CASSPQDGTPLHF. The CDR3 DNA sequence: TGTGCCAGCTCACCACAGGATGGAACACCCCTCCACTTT. The V and J genes are TRBV18 and TRBJ1-6; no clear D gene. Trimming shortened V by 1 base and J by 11 bases, and 9 bases separated the two germline ends. The germline V gene has CDR1 KGHSH and CDR2 LQKENI. CDR3 length: 13 residues.

The rearrangement links TRBV27 to TRBJ2-7; 7 positions agree with TRBD1. This CDR3 comprises 15 residues. Germline CDR1 is MNHEY and CDR2 is SMNVEV (reference sequence). Losses at the gene ends were 2 bases for V and 2 bases for J; bases not matched to a gene: 6. CDR3 region: CASSLKGQDPYEQYF. The CDR3, as DNA: TGTGCCAGCAGTTTAAAAGGACAGGATCCCTACGAGCAGTACTTC.

The rearrangement joins TRBV3-1 (or the pseudogene TRBV3-2) to TRBJ1-2; D not certain. CDR1 LGHDT and CDR2 YNNKEL come from the germline V gene (reference sequence). CDR3 length: 15 amino acids. The V end was cut by 1 base, the J end by 7 bases, with 16 bases between. Here the CDR3 DNA reads TGTGCCAGCAGCCAAGGAAGGACTTTATCAGGTGGCTACACCTTC. Amino acid sequence: CASSQGRTLSGGYTF.

The J gene is TRBJ2-1, the V gene TRBV9; TRBD1 matches 8 bases. Germline values: CDR1 SGDLS, CDR2 YYNGEE. J gave up 0 bases and V 0 bases, and 11 bases lay outside the gene matches. This CDR3 spans 19 amino acids. Here the CDR3 DNA reads TGTGCCAGCAGCGTAGACGCAGGGGGCGTTGGCCGCTCCTACAATGAGCAGTTCTTC. This encodes CASSVDAGGVGRSYNEQFF.

The CDR3 DNA sequence: TGTGCCAGCAGTTTATCCTCGGACAGGGTCGGTAGGGAGCTGTTTTTT. Protein product: CASSLSSDRVGRELFF. The chain joins TRBV27 to TRBJ2-2; 8 nucleotides align to TRBD1. V was clipped by 0 bases and J by 9 bases; unmatched bases: 9. The germline gives CDR1 MNHEY, CDR2 SMNVEV (reference sequence). The CDR3 contains 16 residues.

The gene calls are TRBV4-3 and TRBJ1-2; D is uncertain. The germline V and J ends were trimmed by 0 bases and 7 bases, with 18 bases remaining between them. This CDR3 is 16 amino acids long. Looked up from germline, CDR1 is LGHNA and CDR2 is YSLEER. This chain's CDR3 is CASSQDLGLAERGYTF. As DNA, the CDR3 is TGCGCCAGCAGCCAAGATCTAGGGCTTGCCGAACGTGGCTACACCTTC.

The J gene is TRBJ2-2, the V gene TRBV9; D may be TRBD1 (6 bases). The V end was cut by 3 bases, the J end by 7 bases, with 19 bases between. In germline, CDR1 is SGDLS, CDR2 YYNGEE. The CDR3 loop spans 16 amino acids. CDR3: CASSDRQAVGGGELFF. The CDR3 region has the DNA TGTGCCAGCAGCGATCGGCAGGCCGTAGGGGGCGGGGAGCTGTTTTTT.

The chain joins TRBV5-1 to TRBJ2-5; 11 nucleotides line up with TRBD2. The CDR3 is 14 residues long. Germline values: CDR1 SGHRS, CDR2 YFSETQ. The V gene end was trimmed by 4 bases and the J gene end by 4 bases; junction bases not matched to a gene: 3. CDR3 loop: CASSDTSGGETQYF. In nucleotides, the CDR3 is TGCGCCAGCAGCGATACTAGCGGGGGAGAGACCCAGTACTTC.

The CDR3 bases are TGTGCCAGCAGCGTATTGGGACTGACAGTCAATGAGCAGTTCTTC. It encodes CASSVLGLTVNEQFF. V and J are TRBV9 and TRBJ2-1; perhaps TRBD2 as D (6 bases). CDR3 length: 15 residues. With 1 base removed from V and 6 bases from J, the gap between germline ends came to 14 bases. Per the germline V gene, CDR1 is SGDLS and CDR2 is YYNGEE.

This sequence joins TRBV21-1 and TRBJ2-7; the table's TRBD2 call for D was not verified on the DNA. TRBV21-1 is a pseudogene segment. The CDR3 runs 12 residues. The CDR3 region is CASSTSSYEQYF. CDR3 sequence (DNA): TGTGCCAGCAGCACGAGCTCCTACGAGCAGTACTTC.

Only a few counts were recorded for this clone. The V gene is TRBV18, the J gene TRBJ2-4, with 9 bases identical to TRBD2. The germline V gene encodes CDR1 KGHSH and CDR2 LQKENI. Losses at the gene ends were 3 bases for V and 8 bases for J; bases not matched to a gene: 14. The CDR3 has 17 amino acids. The CDR3 sequence: CASSPRGSGGLGDIQYF. The CDR3 bases are TGTGCCAGCTCACCGCGGGGTAGCGGGGGCCTCGGGGACATTCAGTACTTC.

A remark on this clone: The DNA is omitted, as the CDR3 cannot be located on it reliably, and the CDR3 follows TCRdb's listing. The CDR3 region is CATSGERGGLITLRAGELFF. This rearrangement joins TRBV19 to TRBJ2-2; TRBD2, as called in the table, went unchecked against the DNA. The CDR3 is 20 amino acids long, termini counted. Germline-derived CDR1 and CDR2 are LNHDA and SQIVND (reference sequence).

This chain links TRBV7-2 with TRBJ1-2, with 8 bases that match TRBD1. J gave up 4 bases and V 3 bases, and 4 bases lay outside the gene matches. Germline values: CDR1 SGHTA, CDR2 FQGNSA. This CDR3 comprises 14 residues. The CDR3 region is CASSFSGGIYGYTF. DNA for the CDR3: TGTGCCAGCAGCTTCTCAGGGGGCATCTATGGCTACACCTTC.

V and J are TRBV3-1 (or the pseudogene TRBV3-2) and TRBJ2-7; 9 positions match TRBD2. The V gene's germline CDR1 is LGHDT and CDR2 YNNKEL (reference sequence). The CDR3 loop spans 16 amino acids. J was trimmed by 4 bases and V by 4 bases; bases with no gene match: 11. The CDR3 reads CASSLKPGLAIYEQYF. The DNA for the CDR3 is TGTGCCAGCAGCCTCAAGCCGGGACTAGCTATTTACGAGCAGTACTTC.

The chain combines TRBV4-1 with TRBJ1-1; 9 bases are shared with TRBD1. The length of the CDR3 is 17 residues. Trimming cost V 1 base and J 4 bases; bases outside gene matches: 10. Germline V gene data show CDR1 as MGHRA and CDR2 as YSYEKL. CDR3 in amino acids: CASSQGGFGTGLTEAFF. In DNA form, the CDR3 reads TGCGCCAGCAGCCAAGGCGGTTTTGGGACAGGGCTCACTGAAGCTTTCTTT.

This clone has a handful of counts. The CDR3 DNA is TGTGCCAGCAGTGAAGTCATCTGGGACACCAACTCTGGAAACACCATATATTTT. The encoded protein is CASSEVIWDTNSGNTIYF. The chain carries TRBV6-1 and TRBJ1-3; TRBD1 might be the D (6 bases). Germline lookup yields CDR1 MNHNS and CDR2 SASEGT. The germline V and J ends were trimmed by 1 base and 0 bases, with 16 bases remaining between them. The CDR3 is 18 residues long.

This clone was observed a few times. The same CDR3 also results from other DNA sequences found in this sample. The CDR3 DNA sequence: TGTGCCAGCAGTGTAAACTACGAGCAGTACTTC. It yields the protein CASSVNYEQYF. V is TRBV25-1 and J is TRBJ2-7; no clear D gene. The ends were cut back, 4 bases at V and 3 bases at J, with 4 bases in the middle. The CDR3 has 11 residues. From germline, CDR1 is MGHDK and CDR2 SYGVNS.

Regarding this clone: Other DNA sequences within the sample encode an identical CDR3. The chain is built from TRBV3-1 (or the pseudogene TRBV3-2) and TRBJ1-2, with a possible D match to TRBD1 (6 bases). CDR3 length equals 14 residues. Trimming pared 1 base from V and 1 base from J, leaving 7 bases between. The germline gives CDR1 LGHDT, CDR2 YNNKEL (reference sequence). CDR3 protein: CASSQAGVNYGYTF. The CDR3 DNA reads TGTGCCAGCAGCCAAGCAGGGGTTAACTATGGCTACACCTTC.